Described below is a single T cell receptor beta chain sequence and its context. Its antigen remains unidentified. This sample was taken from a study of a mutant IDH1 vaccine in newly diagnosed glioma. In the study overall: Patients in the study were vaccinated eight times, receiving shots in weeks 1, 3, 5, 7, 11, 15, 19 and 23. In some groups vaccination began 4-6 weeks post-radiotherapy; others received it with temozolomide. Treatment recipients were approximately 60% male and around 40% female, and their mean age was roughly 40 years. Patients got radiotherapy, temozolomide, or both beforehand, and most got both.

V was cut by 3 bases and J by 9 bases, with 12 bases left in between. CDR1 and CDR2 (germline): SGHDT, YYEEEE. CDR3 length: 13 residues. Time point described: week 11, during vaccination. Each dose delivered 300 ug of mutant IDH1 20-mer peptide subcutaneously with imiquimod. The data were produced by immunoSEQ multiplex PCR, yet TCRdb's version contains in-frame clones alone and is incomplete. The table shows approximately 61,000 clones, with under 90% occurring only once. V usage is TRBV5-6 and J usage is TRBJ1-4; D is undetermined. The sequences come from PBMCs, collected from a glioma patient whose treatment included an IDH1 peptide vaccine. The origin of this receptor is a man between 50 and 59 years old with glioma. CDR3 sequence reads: CASSSWPGKKLFF. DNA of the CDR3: TGTGCCAGCAGCTCTTGGCCGGGTAAAAAACTGTTTTTT. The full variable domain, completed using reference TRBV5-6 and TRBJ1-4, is DAGVTQSPTHLIKTRGQQVTLRCSPKSGHDTVSWYQQALGQGPQFIFQYYEEEERQRGNFPDRFSGHQFPNYSSELNVNALLLGDSALYLCASSSWPGKKLFFGSGTQLSVL.